A selection of T cell receptor beta chains follows, all from one sample in a study of cytomegalovirus exposure and HLA in healthy donors. Here immunoSEQ multiplex PCR was the method, and the copy in TCRdb shows in-frame clones only, minus some. The sample holds about 140,000 clones, roughly four fifths seen once. The sequencing sample was made of PBMCs. All receptors come from a human donor in good health. Each CDR3 is given with its conserved first and last residue. A D gene is named only where the DNA matches it firmly. Size is omitted from some rows. Given values are once, few, many or a class for expanded clones.

TRBV4-2	TRBJ1-4	.	12	.	TGTGCCAGCAGCCAGCTGAGTGAAAAACTGTTTTTT	CASSQLSEKLFF
TRBV5-6	TRBJ1-1	few	16	TRBD1	TGTGCCAGCAGGACGACAGGGGGCGGTTGGGATACTGAAGCTTTCTTT	CASRTTGGGWDTEAFF
TRBV27	TRBJ1-2	.	16	.	TGTGCCAGCAGTTATAGGAGATCGGGAAGAGACTATGGCTACACCTTC	CASSYRRSGRDYGYTF
TRBV7-8	TRBJ2-1	once	17	TRBD2	TGTGCCAGCAGCCCCGGACTAGCGGGAGGCTGGGGCAATGAGCAGTTCTTC	CASSPGLAGGWGNEQFF
TRBV27	TRBJ1-5	.	14	.	TGTGCCAGCAGTTTATCGGGGCAGGCCAGACCCCAGCATTTT	CASSLSGQARPQHF
TRBV7-9	TRBJ2-7	.	13	.	TGTGCCAGCAGCCGTAAGGGAGCCTACGAGCAGTACTTC	CASSRKGAYEQYF
TRBV10-3	TRBJ1-2	.	12	TRBD1	TGTGCCATTACGACAGGGGACTATGGCTACACCTTC	CAITTGDYGYTF
TRBV5-1	TRBJ2-3	.	15	TRBD1	TGCGCCAGCACCCCGGGACAGTTAAGCACAGATACGCAGTATTTT	CASTPGQLSTDTQYF
TRBV7-2	TRBJ1-5	.	16	TRBD1	TGTGCCAGCAGCTCAAGGACAGGTTATAGCAATCAGCCCCAGCATTTT	CASSSRTGYSNQPQHF
TRBV5-5	TRBJ2-3	few	16	TRBD1	TGTGCCAGCAGCTTTGGGGGACAGGGATCCACAGATACGCAGTATTTT	CASSFGGQGSTDTQYF
TRBV19	TRBJ1-2	.	14	.	TGTGCCAGTACCGTAGAGGGCGGGCACTATGGCTACACCTTC	CASTVEGGHYGYTF
TRBV5-4	TRBJ2-7	.	15	TRBD2	TGTGCCAGCAGCTGGGGACTAGCGGCCTCCTACGAGCAGTACTTC	CASSWGLAASYEQYF
TRBV18	TRBJ2-7	.	16	.	TGTGCCAGCTCACCTCAGAGTGGGCCGGTAACCTACGAGCAGTACTTC	CASSPQSGPVTYEQYF
TRBV28	TRBJ1-3	.	17	TRBD1	TGTGCCAGCAGTTTATGGGGACAGGCGAGCTCTGGAAACACCATATATTTT	CASSLWGQASSGNTIYF
TRBV7-7	TRBJ2-5	few	15	TRBD1	TGTGCTAGCAGCTTAGCCGGGACAGGGGGTCAGACCCAGTACTTC	CASSLAGTGGQTQYF
TRBV7-9	TRBJ2-1	.	17	TRBD2	TGTGCCAGCAGCTTAAGCCCCGGGACTAGCGAATACAATGAGCAGTTCTTC	CASSLSPGTSEYNEQFF
TRBV6-1	TRBJ2-7	.	12	TRBD1	TGTGCCAGCAGGGACAGGAGACACGAGCAGTACTTC	CASRDRRHEQYF
TRBV2	TRBJ1-4	.	15	.	TGTGCCAGCAGTGGTACATTCTCGAGGGATGAAAAACTGTTTTTT	CASSGTFSRDEKLFF
TRBV7-3	TRBJ2-3	.	15	TRBD2	TGTGCCAGCAGCCGATCCCGGGGGGTCGAAGATACGCAGTATTTT	CASSRSRGVEDTQYF
TRBV2	TRBJ2-1	few	15	.	TGTGCCAGCAGTTTCGCGCGTAGCTCCTACAATGAGCAGTTCTTC	CASSFARSSYNEQFF
TRBV7-9	TRBJ2-4	once	16	TRBD2	TGTGCCAGCAGCTTAGCAACTAGCGGGAGCCAAAACATTCAGTACTTC	CASSLATSGSQNIQYF
TRBV27	TRBJ2-7	.	15	.	TGTGCCAGCAGTTCCTTCCCGGGAAAAGCCTACGAGCAGTACTTC	CASSSFPGKAYEQYF
TRBV27	TRBJ2-1	.	15	TRBD2	TGTGCCAGCAGTCTCCGACTAGCGGGGGGTAATGAGCAGTTCTTC	CASSLRLAGGNEQFF
TRBV18	TRBJ1-1	.	13	.	TGTGCCACCTTTGGGGGACTCAACACTGAAGCTTTCTTT	CATFGGLNTEAFF
TRBV6-1	TRBJ1-6	.	14	TRBD1	TGTGCCAGCAGACCAGGGGGCGTGAATTCACCCCTCCACTTT	CASRPGGVNSPLHF
TRBV7-8	TRBJ2-7	.	16	.	TGTGCCAGCAGCTTAGCGCGGACAGCTTACTCCTACGAGCAGTACTTC	CASSLARTAYSYEQYF
TRBV14	TRBJ1-1	.	15	TRBD1	TGTGCCAGCAGCCTTTCCGGGACAGGGAACACTGAAGCTTTCTTT	CASSLSGTGNTEAFF
TRBV14	TRBJ2-1	.	15	TRBD1	TGTGCCAGCAGCCACATGGGGACAGGGTACAATGAGCAGTTCTTC	CASSHMGTGYNEQFF
TRBV11-3	TRBJ1-1	few	15	.	TGTGCCAGCAGCTTGAACAGGGCAGTGGGAACTGAAGCTTTCTTT	CASSLNRAVGTEAFF
TRBV5-6	TRBJ2-3	.	15	TRBD2	TGTGCCAGCAGCTTTGGCGCGGGGGGGGTAGATACGCAGTATTTT	CASSFGAGGVDTQYF
TRBV5-6	TRBJ2-7	.	14	TRBD1	TGTGCCAGCAGCTTCGGGACAGGGGTCTACGAGCAGTACTTC	CASSFGTGVYEQYF
TRBV5-4	TRBJ2-3	.	14	TRBD2	TGTGCCAGCAGTACGGGACTAGCGACAGATACGCAGTATTTT	CASSTGLATDTQYF
TRBV6-5	TRBJ1-5	.	15	.	TGTGCCAGCAGATCGGACATGTATAGCAATCAGCCCCAGCATTTT	CASRSDMYSNQPQHF
TRBV14	TRBJ2-1	.	16	TRBD2	TGTGCCAGCAGCCCTCTACTAGCGGGAGTGAAAAATGAGCAGTTCTTC	CASSPLLAGVKNEQFF
TRBV7-3	TRBJ2-5	.	16	TRBD2	TGTGCCAGCAGCCCACGGCGGCGGGGGGGCCTAGAGACCCAGTACTTC	CASSPRRRGGLETQYF
TRBV6-1	TRBJ1-4	.	14	TRBD1	TGTGCCAGCAGTGATGGACAGGATGGCGAAAAACTGTTTTTT	CASSDGQDGEKLFF
TRBV7-3	TRBJ2-2	.	15	.	TGTGCCAGCAGCTTGTACGGGATGAACACCGGGGAGCTGTTTTTT	CASSLYGMNTGELFF
TRBV9	TRBJ2-5	once	14	TRBD1	TGTGCCAGCAGCCCACGGGGACAGGAAGAGACCCAGTACTTC	CASSPRGQEETQYF
TRBV10-2	TRBJ2-1	.	14	TRBD2	TGCGCCAGCAGTAGGCTAGCGGAATTCAATGAGCAGTTCTTC	CASSRLAEFNEQFF
TRBV27	TRBJ2-3	.	15	.	TGTGCCAGCAGTCCACCGACGGGTAGGCCAGATACGCAGTATTTT	CASSPPTGRPDTQYF
TRBV2	TRBJ1-1	.	11	.	TGTGCCAGCGAAGGGGGGGTTGAAGCTTTCTTT	CASEGGVEAFF
TRBV19	TRBJ2-2	few	19	.	TGTGCCAGTAGTATAGCCCTTCGGGCGGGGTCTTCGAACACCGGGGAGCTGTTTTTT	CASSIALRAGSSNTGELFF
TRBV29-1	TRBJ2-7	.	11	.	TGCAGCGCGGGTGATGGGTACGAGCAGTACTTC	CSAGDGYEQYF
TRBV13	TRBJ2-3	.	18	TRBD2	TGTGCCAGCAGCGGGCCCGGGACTAGCGGAAGAGGAGGAGGTACGCAGTATTTT	CASSGPGTSGRGGGTQYF
TRBV13	TRBJ2-2	.	15	TRBD1	TGTGCCAGCAGCCAAGACAGGGTGGAAACCGGGGAGCTGTTTTTT	CASSQDRVETGELFF
TRBV7-9	TRBJ2-1	.	12	.	TGTGCCAGCCGCGCGGGGTACAATGAGCAGTTCTTC	CASRAGYNEQFF
TRBV2	TRBJ1-2	once	16	TRBD1	TGTGCCATCGCCGGGACAGGGGAAGTTCGGAACTATGGCTACACCTTC	CAIAGTGEVRNYGYTF
TRBV18	TRBJ2-7	.	14	.	TGTGCCAGCTCACCTTCCGGACTCTCCTACGAGCAGTACTTC	CASSPSGLSYEQYF
TRBV4-1	TRBJ2-7	.	13	.	TGCGCCAGCAGCCAAGTCGGTAGCTACGAGCAGTACTTC	CASSQVGSYEQYF
TRBV9	TRBJ2-3	.	16	.	TGTGCCAGCAGCTTTGACCGGGACTCTAGCACAGATACGCAGTATTTT	CASSFDRDSSTDTQYF
TRBV28	TRBJ1-5	.	14	.	TGTGCCAGCAGTTTGGGACAATTCAATCAGCCCCAGCATTTT	CASSLGQFNQPQHF
TRBV2	TRBJ2-5	.	14	.	TGTGCCAGCAGTGAAACAAGGCTAGAAGAGACCCAGTACTTC	CASSETRLEETQYF
TRBV28	TRBJ1-5	once	14	.	TGTGCCAGCAGTTTGGGACGAGGACTAAGGCCCCAGCATTTT	CASSLGRGLRPQHF
TRBV29-1	TRBJ2-5	.	12	TRBD1	TGCAGCGTGAAGACAGGGTTGGAGACCCAGTACTTC	CSVKTGLETQYF
TRBV7-8	TRBJ2-7	.	15	TRBD1	TGTGCCAGCAGCCTAGGGACAGGTTATAACTACGAGCAGTACTTC	CASSLGTGYNYEQYF